Listed below are T cell receptor beta chains from one sample, sequenced in a study of control samples from healthy donors and cancer patients. Clones were read by immunoSEQ multiplex PCR, and TCRdb kept only the in-frame ones, dropping some. The sample lists some 70,000 clones; approximately 83% were seen once. The specimen sequenced was blood. All receptors derive from a man in his 60s in good health. Both conserved end residues are part of each CDR3. A D gene is named only where the DNA matches it firmly. Clone size, where shown, is once, few, many, or a class for clones that have expanded.

d_call: TRBD1; v_call: TRBV23-1; clone_size: NA; j_call: TRBJ2-7; cdr3_nt: TGCGCCAGCAGTCAATCCGTCAGAGTTTGCAACAGGGGCGACTACGAGCAGTACTTC; cdr3_aa: CASSQSVRVCNRGDYEQYF
d_call: TRBD2; v_call: TRBV5-6; clone_size: NA; j_call: TRBJ2-1; cdr3_nt: TGTGCCAGCAGCAATAGGTTCCTAGCGGGACCCAATGAGCAGTTCTTC; cdr3_aa: CASSNRFLAGPNEQFF
d_call: NA; v_call: TRBV18; clone_size: NA; j_call: TRBJ2-7; cdr3_nt: TGTGCCAGCTCACCGCAGCGGGCCTACGAGCAGTACTTC; cdr3_aa: CASSPQRAYEQYF
d_call: TRBD1; v_call: TRBV7-2; clone_size: NA; j_call: TRBJ1-4; cdr3_nt: TGTGCCAGCAGCTTAGGGACAGGGCCTAATGAAAAACTGTTTTTT; cdr3_aa: CASSLGTGPNEKLFF
d_call: NA; v_call: TRBV4-3; clone_size: few; j_call: TRBJ2-1; cdr3_nt: TGCGCCAGCAGCCAGAAGGTCCTAGCCTACAATGAGCAGTTCTTC; cdr3_aa: CASSQKVLAYNEQFF
d_call: NA; v_call: TRBV30; clone_size: NA; j_call: TRBJ2-5; cdr3_nt: TGTGCCTGGACCAGGGGGGGGGTTGAGACCCAGTACTTC; cdr3_aa: CAWTRGGVETQYF
d_call: TRBD2; v_call: TRBV29-1; clone_size: few; j_call: TRBJ2-7; cdr3_nt: TGCAGCGTTGCCGGGGTGGTAATGGCGGGAGGGCCGTACGAGCAGTACTTC; cdr3_aa: CSVAGVVMAGGPYEQYF
d_call: TRBD1; v_call: TRBV27; clone_size: NA; j_call: TRBJ1-1; cdr3_nt: TGTGCCAGCAGTTTACGTCCCGGGACAGGTGCGAACACTGAAGCTTTCTTT; cdr3_aa: CASSLRPGTGANTEAFF
d_call: NA; v_call: TRBV19; clone_size: NA; j_call: TRBJ1-5; cdr3_nt: TGTGCCAGTAGTACGGGGGCCGGCGGCAATCAGCCCCAGCATTTT; cdr3_aa: CASSTGAGGNQPQHF
d_call: TRBD2; v_call: TRBV2; clone_size: NA; j_call: TRBJ2-1; cdr3_nt: TGTGCCAGCACCTCGGGACTAGTGAACAATGAGCAGTTCTTC; cdr3_aa: CASTSGLVNNEQFF
d_call: NA; v_call: TRBV11-2; clone_size: NA; j_call: TRBJ2-3; cdr3_nt: TGTGCCAGCAGCTTCCGCGGGACAGATACGCAGTATTTT; cdr3_aa: CASSFRGTDTQYF
d_call: TRBD2; v_call: TRBV4-3; clone_size: NA; j_call: TRBJ2-3; cdr3_nt: TGCGCCAGCAGCCAAGGACTAGCGGGAGTAACAGATACGCAGTATTTT; cdr3_aa: CASSQGLAGVTDTQYF
d_call: TRBD1; v_call: TRBV6-2/TRBV6-3; clone_size: NA; j_call: TRBJ1-2; cdr3_nt: TGTGCCAGCAGTTTCTCGGGACAGGGGCCCGTCGATGGCTACACCTTC; cdr3_aa: CASSFSGQGPVDGYTF
d_call: NA; v_call: TRBV6-2/TRBV6-3; clone_size: NA; j_call: TRBJ1-5; cdr3_nt: TGTGCCAGCAGCCGCCGGTTCGGCAATCAGCCCCAGCATTTT; cdr3_aa: CASSRRFGNQPQHF
d_call: TRBD1; v_call: TRBV5-1; clone_size: few; j_call: TRBJ1-4; cdr3_nt: TGCGCCAGCAGCGGGGGGACAGGGGCTCCTAATGAAAAACTGTTTTTT; cdr3_aa: CASSGGTGAPNEKLFF
d_call: TRBD1; v_call: TRBV18; clone_size: NA; j_call: TRBJ2-5; cdr3_nt: TGTGCCAGCTCACGTGGGACAGGGAAAGGGGAGACCCAGTACTTC; cdr3_aa: CASSRGTGKGETQYF
d_call: TRBD2; v_call: TRBV5-1; clone_size: once; j_call: TRBJ2-7; cdr3_nt: TGCGCCAGCAGCGTAGGGGCGGGAGGGCCGAGAGAGCAGTACTTC; cdr3_aa: CASSVGAGGPREQYF
d_call: TRBD1; v_call: TRBV7-2; clone_size: NA; j_call: TRBJ1-5; cdr3_nt: TGTGCCAGCAGCTTGGGGACAGTGCGAAATCAGCCCCAGCATTTT; cdr3_aa: CASSLGTVRNQPQHF
d_call: NA; v_call: TRBV24-1; clone_size: NA; j_call: TRBJ1-2; cdr3_nt: TGTGCCACCAGTGACCGCGGGTCGCCAGGAGGCTACACCTTC; cdr3_aa: CATSDRGSPGGYTF
d_call: TRBD1; v_call: TRBV27; clone_size: NA; j_call: TRBJ2-2; cdr3_nt: TGTGCCAGCAGCTTCGGACAGGGGTACACCGGGGAGCTGTTTTTT; cdr3_aa: CASSFGQGYTGELFF
d_call: NA; v_call: TRBV6-5; clone_size: NA; j_call: TRBJ1-1; cdr3_nt: TGTGCCAGCAGTTTATCCCGGGGCCCTGGGGGCACTGAAGCTTTCTTT; cdr3_aa: CASSLSRGPGGTEAFF
d_call: NA; v_call: TRBV15; clone_size: NA; j_call: TRBJ2-7; cdr3_nt: TGTGCCACCAGCAGAGATCGGTTAGGGGGGCGTGGGGAGCAGTACTTC; cdr3_aa: CATSRDRLGGRGEQYF
d_call: TRBD1; v_call: TRBV28; clone_size: NA; j_call: TRBJ2-7; cdr3_nt: TGTGCCAGCAGTAGATTTACAGGGGTCTACGAGCAGTACTTC; cdr3_aa: CASSRFTGVYEQYF
d_call: TRBD1; v_call: TRBV7-9; clone_size: NA; j_call: TRBJ2-7; cdr3_nt: TGTGCCAGCAGCTTAGTACAGGGGAGTGGAGAGCAGTACTTC; cdr3_aa: CASSLVQGSGEQYF
d_call: NA; v_call: TRBV20-1; clone_size: NA; j_call: TRBJ2-3; cdr3_nt: TGCAGTGCCCGGTGGGGAGATACGCAGTATTTT; cdr3_aa: CSARWGDTQYF
d_call: NA; v_call: TRBV4-2; clone_size: NA; j_call: TRBJ1-2; cdr3_nt: TGTGCCAGCAGCCAAGATCAGCAGGGCTACACCTTC; cdr3_aa: CASSQDQQGYTF
d_call: TRBD2; v_call: TRBV7-2; clone_size: NA; j_call: TRBJ2-2; cdr3_nt: TGTGCCAGCAGCGGGCGGTTAGCGGGAGGGACTGTCACCGGGGAGCTGTTTTTT; cdr3_aa: CASSGRLAGGTVTGELFF
d_call: NA; v_call: TRBV5-1; clone_size: NA; j_call: TRBJ2-1; cdr3_nt: TGCGCCAGCAGCTTGGCCCTTTCGAGTTCCTACAATGAGCAGTTCTTC; cdr3_aa: CASSLALSSSYNEQFF
d_call: NA; v_call: TRBV6-2/TRBV6-3; clone_size: many; j_call: TRBJ2-5; cdr3_nt: TGTGCCAGCAGCACGGGACACTTGTCCCCGACCCAGTACTTC; cdr3_aa: CASSTGHLSPTQYF
d_call: TRBD2; v_call: TRBV28; clone_size: NA; j_call: TRBJ2-3; cdr3_nt: TGTGCCAGCAGTTTCCCCCTAGCGGGGCTAGACACAGATACGCAGTATTTT; cdr3_aa: CASSFPLAGLDTDTQYF
d_call: NA; v_call: TRBV27; clone_size: once; j_call: TRBJ2-1; cdr3_nt: TGTGCCAGCAGTTTATCGACGACTACGAACTCCTACAATGAGCAGTTCTTC; cdr3_aa: CASSLSTTTNSYNEQFF
d_call: TRBD1; v_call: TRBV25-1; clone_size: NA; j_call: TRBJ1-2; cdr3_nt: TGTGCCAGCACCCGGACAGGCTATGGCTACACCTTC; cdr3_aa: CASTRTGYGYTF
d_call: TRBD1; v_call: TRBV3-1/TRBV3-2; clone_size: NA; j_call: TRBJ1-2; cdr3_nt: TGTGCCAGCAGCCAAATGGGACAGGGAAAGTATGGCTACACCTTC; cdr3_aa: CASSQMGQGKYGYTF
d_call: NA; v_call: TRBV28; clone_size: NA; j_call: TRBJ2-6; cdr3_nt: TGTGCCAGCAGTTTCGGGGCTGGGGCCAACGTCCTGACTTTC; cdr3_aa: CASSFGAGANVLTF
d_call: NA; v_call: TRBV9; clone_size: NA; j_call: TRBJ1-3; cdr3_nt: TGTGCCAGCAGCGGTGGGTATGGGTCCCGAAACACCATATATTTT; cdr3_aa: CASSGGYGSRNTIYF
d_call: NA; v_call: TRBV3-1/TRBV3-2; clone_size: NA; j_call: TRBJ2-2; cdr3_nt: TGTGCCAGCAGCCAAGATTCGACCGGGGAGCTGTTTTTT; cdr3_aa: CASSQDSTGELFF
d_call: NA; v_call: TRBV24-1; clone_size: NA; j_call: TRBJ2-3; cdr3_nt: TGTGCCACCAGTGACGAGGGAGGAACAGATACGCAGTATTTT; cdr3_aa: CATSDEGGTDTQYF
d_call: TRBD2; v_call: TRBV11-2; clone_size: NA; j_call: TRBJ2-1; cdr3_nt: TGTGCCAGCAGCTTAGGGGTTAGCGGGAACAATGAGCAGTTCTTC; cdr3_aa: CASSLGVSGNNEQFF
d_call: TRBD2; v_call: TRBV7-3; clone_size: medium-sized; j_call: TRBJ2-1; cdr3_nt: TGTGCCAGCAACCTAGCGGGAGGGCCCTACAATGAGCAGTTCTTC; cdr3_aa: CASNLAGGPYNEQFF
d_call: NA; v_call: TRBV6-6; clone_size: once; j_call: TRBJ2-1; cdr3_nt: TGTGCCAGCAGAGACAAACAACCCCCTTACAATGAGCAGTTCTTC; cdr3_aa: CASRDKQPPYNEQFF
d_call: TRBD1; v_call: TRBV6-1; clone_size: NA; j_call: TRBJ1-2; cdr3_nt: TGTGCCAGCAGTGAGACAGGGGGCGCTTATGGCTACACCTTC; cdr3_aa: CASSETGGAYGYTF